Here is one T cell receptor beta chain with its context. What it binds is unknown. The sample comes from a study of Ad26.COV2.S vaccination and SARS-CoV-2 variants. The overall study: Intramuscular Ad26.COV2.S at 5x10^10 or 1x10^11 viral particles.

Specified treatment: some 20 received Ad26.COV2.S at low or high dose, single or two shots; roughly five received placebo; per-sample allocation not given. The samples were gathered on day 63 after the first injection of vaccine or placebo. It was Wuhan-strain SARS-CoV-2 spike that the Ad26 vaccine vector expressed. The study, taken as a whole, reports: Vaccine and placebo recipients had comparable breadth of non-spike TCRs.

After removal of 5 bases from V and 4 bases from J, the junction contained 14 bases not matched to a gene. The CDR3 is 17 residues long. The germline gives CDR1 MDHEN, CDR2 SYDVKM. Some clones are missing from TCRdb's copy, which holds only in-frame ones; the method was immunoSEQ multiplex PCR. The data contain about 350,000 clones, around 89% of them singletons. Here the sequenced sample was peripheral blood, taken in a trial of Ad26.COV2.S vaccine versus placebo. The TCR was taken from a person between 18 and 59 years old who received the Ad26.COV2.S COVID-19 vaccine or a placebo. The chain joins TRBV28 to TRBJ2-7, with TRBD1 matching over 10 bases. CDR3 residues: CASSTNIRDRGLYEQYF. As DNA, the CDR3 is TGTGCCAGCAGTACCAATATCCGGGACAGGGGTTTATACGAGCAGTACTTC.